This T cell receptor (beta chain) is from a study of PD-1 blockade in classical Hodgkin lymphoma. Every patient had relapsed following autologous stem cell transplantation, and cohorts differed in brentuximab vedotin exposure. The germline gives CDR1 SGHTA, CDR2 FQGNSA. The ends were cut back, 4 bases at V and 3 bases at J, with 18 bases in the middle. CDR3 length equals 17 residues. This clone occurred once. Assay: immunoSEQ multiplex PCR; the TCRdb copy retains only in-frame clones and omits some. This table holds more than 140,000 clones, around four fifths found once. The sequence came from a human donor with classical Hodgkin lymphoma. V is TRBV7-2 and J is TRBJ2-2, with D possibly being TRBD2 (5 bases). Sequencing was performed on peripheral blood mononuclear cells (PBMCs), taken before the second cycle of nivolumab. The CDR3 spells CASSSLLGVAHTGELFF. CDR3 nucleotides: TGTGCCAGCAGCTCGCTTTTGGGAGTCGCACACACCGGGGAGCTGTTTTTT. Based on the CDR3 plus reference TRBV7-2 and TRBJ2-2, the full variable domain is GAGVSQSPSNKVTEKGKDVELRCDPISGHTALYWYRQSLGQGLEFLIYFQGNSAPDKSGLPSDRFSAERTGGSVSTLTIQRTQQEDSAVYLCASSSLLGVAHTGELFFGEGSRLTVL.